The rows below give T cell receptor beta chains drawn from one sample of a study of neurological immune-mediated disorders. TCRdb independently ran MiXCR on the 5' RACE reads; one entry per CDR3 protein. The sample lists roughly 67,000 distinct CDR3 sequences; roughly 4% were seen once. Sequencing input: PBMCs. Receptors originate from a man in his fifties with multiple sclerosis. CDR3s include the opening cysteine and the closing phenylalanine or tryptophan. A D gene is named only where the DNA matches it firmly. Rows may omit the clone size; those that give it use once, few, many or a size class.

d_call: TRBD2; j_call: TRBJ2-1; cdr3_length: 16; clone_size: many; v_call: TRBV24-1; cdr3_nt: TGTGCCACCAGTGATTCCCCAGGCGGGGGGAAGGCTGAGCAGTTCTTC; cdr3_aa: CATSDSPGGGKAEQFF
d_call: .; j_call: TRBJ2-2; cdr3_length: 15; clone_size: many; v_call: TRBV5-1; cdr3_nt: TGCGCCAGCAGCCCGGACAGATCGAACACCGGGGAGCTGTTTTTT; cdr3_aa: CASSPDRSNTGELFF
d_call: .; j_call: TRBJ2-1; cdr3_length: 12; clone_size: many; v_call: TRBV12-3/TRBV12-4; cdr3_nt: TGTGCCAGCAGTTGGACGACAGGTGAGCAGTTCTTC; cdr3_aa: CASSWTTGEQFF
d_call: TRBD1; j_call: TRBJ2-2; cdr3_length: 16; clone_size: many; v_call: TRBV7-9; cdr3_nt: TGTGCCAGCAGCTCAGGACAGGGAGTCGACACCGGGGAGCTGTTTTTT; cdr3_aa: CASSSGQGVDTGELFF
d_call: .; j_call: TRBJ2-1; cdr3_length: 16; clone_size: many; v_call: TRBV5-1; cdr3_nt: TGCGCCAGCAGCTTGGAGGCGGGTCTCACTGGCGATGAGCAGTTCTTC; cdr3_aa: CASSLEAGLTGDEQFF
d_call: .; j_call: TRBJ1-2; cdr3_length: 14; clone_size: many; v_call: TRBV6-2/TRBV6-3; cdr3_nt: TGTGCCAGCAGTTACTCACAACTTAACTATGGCTACACCTTC; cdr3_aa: CASSYSQLNYGYTF
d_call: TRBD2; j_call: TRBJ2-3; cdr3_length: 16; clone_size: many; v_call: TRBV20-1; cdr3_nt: TGCAGTGCTTGGCGGACTAGCGGGGAAAGCACAGATACGCAGTATTTT; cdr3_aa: CSAWRTSGESTDTQYF
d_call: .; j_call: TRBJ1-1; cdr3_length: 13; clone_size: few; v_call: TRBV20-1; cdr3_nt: TGCAGTGCTAGAGATCTATCTAACACTGAAGCTTTCTTT; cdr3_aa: CSARDLSNTEAFF
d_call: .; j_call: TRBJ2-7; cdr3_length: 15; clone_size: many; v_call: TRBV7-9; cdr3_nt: TGTGCCAGCAGCGATCCTTTCTCAGGGACCTACGAGCAGTACTTC; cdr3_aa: CASSDPFSGTYEQYF
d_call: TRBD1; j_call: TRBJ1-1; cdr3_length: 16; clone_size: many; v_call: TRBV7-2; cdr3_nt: TGTGCCAGCAGCCAGGGGGCAGGGATATTGAACACTGAAGCTTTCTTT; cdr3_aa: CASSQGAGILNTEAFF
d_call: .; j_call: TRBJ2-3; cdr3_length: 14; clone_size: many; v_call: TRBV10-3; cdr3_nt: TGTGCCATCAGTGACGGCAGGAGCACAGATACGCAGTATTTT; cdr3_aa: CAISDGRSTDTQYF
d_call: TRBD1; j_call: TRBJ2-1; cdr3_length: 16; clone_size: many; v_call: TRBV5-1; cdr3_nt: TGCGCCAGCAGCTTTCGGGCGGGACAGGGATACAATGAGCAGTTCTTC; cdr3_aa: CASSFRAGQGYNEQFF
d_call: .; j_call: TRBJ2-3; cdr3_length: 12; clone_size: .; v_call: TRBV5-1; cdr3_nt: TGCGCCAGCAGCTTGGTAGGGGGGACGCAGTATTTT; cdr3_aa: CASSLVGGTQYF
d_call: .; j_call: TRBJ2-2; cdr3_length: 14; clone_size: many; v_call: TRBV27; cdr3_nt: TGTGCCAGCAGTCCACCCCAATACGCCGGGGAGCTGTTTTTT; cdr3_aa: CASSPPQYAGELFF
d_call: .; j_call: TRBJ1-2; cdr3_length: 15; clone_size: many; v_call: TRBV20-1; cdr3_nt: TGCAGTGCTAGAGCCGCAGGGATTACTAACTATGGCTACACCTTC; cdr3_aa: CSARAAGITNYGYTF
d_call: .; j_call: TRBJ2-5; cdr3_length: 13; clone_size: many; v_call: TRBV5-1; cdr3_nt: TGCGCCAGCAGCTTGCAAGCCCAAGAGACCCAGTACTTC; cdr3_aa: CASSLQAQETQYF
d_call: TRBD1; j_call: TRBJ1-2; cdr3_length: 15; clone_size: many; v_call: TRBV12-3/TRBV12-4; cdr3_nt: TGTGCCAGCAGCCGAGGGACAGGGGCGCTGGATGGCTACACCTTC; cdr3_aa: CASSRGTGALDGYTF
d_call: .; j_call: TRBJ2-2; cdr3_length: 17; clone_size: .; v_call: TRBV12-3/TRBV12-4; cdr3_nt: TGTGCCAGCTCGAGTTGGGGGGCAGGGTTTGGGACCGGGGAGCTGTTTTTT; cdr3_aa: CASSSWGAGFGTGELFF
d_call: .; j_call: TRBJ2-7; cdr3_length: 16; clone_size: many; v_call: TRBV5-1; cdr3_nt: TGCGCCAGCCAAACGACTAGTGGGAGGGGGGCCTACGAGCAGTACTTC; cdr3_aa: CASQTTSGRGAYEQYF
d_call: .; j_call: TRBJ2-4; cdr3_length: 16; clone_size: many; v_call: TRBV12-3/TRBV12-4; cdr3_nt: TGTGCCAGCAGTCCCCCGTTGGGGGTGGGCCAAAACATTCAGTACTTC; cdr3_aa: CASSPPLGVGQNIQYF
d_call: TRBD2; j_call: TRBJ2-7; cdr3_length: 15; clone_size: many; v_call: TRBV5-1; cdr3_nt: TGCGCCAGCAGCCGGACTAGCGGGGGGGGCTACGAGCAGTACTTC; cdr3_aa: CASSRTSGGGYEQYF
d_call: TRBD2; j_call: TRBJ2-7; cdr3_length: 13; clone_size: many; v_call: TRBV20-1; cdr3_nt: TGCAGTGCCACGTGGGGGGGCTCCTACGAGCAGTACTTC; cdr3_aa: CSATWGGSYEQYF
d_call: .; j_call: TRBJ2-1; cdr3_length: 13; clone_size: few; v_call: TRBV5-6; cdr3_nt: TGTGCCAGCAGCCCGGAGGCCGACAATGAGCAGTTCTTC; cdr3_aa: CASSPEADNEQFF
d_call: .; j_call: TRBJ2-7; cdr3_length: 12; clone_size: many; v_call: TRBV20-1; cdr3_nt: TGCAGTACGGGACCGACAACCTACGAGCAGTACTTC; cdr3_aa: CSTGPTTYEQYF
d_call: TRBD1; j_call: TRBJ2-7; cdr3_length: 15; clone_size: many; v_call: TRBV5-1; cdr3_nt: TGCGCCAGCAGCACTGGGACAGTGGGTGTCTACGAGCAGTACTTC; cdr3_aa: CASSTGTVGVYEQYF
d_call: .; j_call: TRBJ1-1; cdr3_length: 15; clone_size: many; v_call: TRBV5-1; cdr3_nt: TGCGCCAGCAGCCGGGTTGGAGCCCAGAACACTGAAGCTTTCTTT; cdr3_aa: CASSRVGAQNTEAFF
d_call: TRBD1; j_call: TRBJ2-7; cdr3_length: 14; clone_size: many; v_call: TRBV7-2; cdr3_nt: TGTGCCAGCAGCTACCGGGACAGGGAATCCGAGCAGTACTTC; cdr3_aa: CASSYRDRESEQYF
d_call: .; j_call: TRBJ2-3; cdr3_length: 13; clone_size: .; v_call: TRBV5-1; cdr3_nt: TGCGCCAGCAGCTTGGAGGAGGGCACTACGCAGTATTTT; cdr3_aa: CASSLEEGTTQYF
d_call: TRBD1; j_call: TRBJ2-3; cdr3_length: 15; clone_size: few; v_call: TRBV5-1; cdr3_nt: TGCGCCAGCAGCTCAGGGACAGGGAATTTAGATACGCAGTATTTT; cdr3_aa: CASSSGTGNLDTQYF
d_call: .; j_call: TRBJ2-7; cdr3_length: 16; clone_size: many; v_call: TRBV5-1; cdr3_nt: TGCGCCAGCAGCGGTGCAGGGACGGCGAGCTCCTACGAGCAGTACTTC; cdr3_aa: CASSGAGTASSYEQYF
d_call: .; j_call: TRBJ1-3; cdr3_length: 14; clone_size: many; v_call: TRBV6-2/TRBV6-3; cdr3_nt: TGTGCCAGCAGTCGGGTGACTGATGGAAAAACCATATATTTT; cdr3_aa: CASSRVTDGKTIYF
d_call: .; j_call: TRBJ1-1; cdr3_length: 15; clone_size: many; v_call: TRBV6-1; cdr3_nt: TGTGCCAGCAGTGTCGACAGGATGCAAGGAACTGAAGCTTTCTTT; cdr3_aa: CASSVDRMQGTEAFF
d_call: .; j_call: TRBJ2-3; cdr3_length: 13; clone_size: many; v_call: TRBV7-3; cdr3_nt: TGTGCCAGCAGCTTAAAGGTGGCAGATACGCAGTATTTT; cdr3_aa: CASSLKVADTQYF
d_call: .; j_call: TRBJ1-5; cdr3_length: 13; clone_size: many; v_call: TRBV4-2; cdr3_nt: TGTGCCAGCAGCCAAGATGCGGGGCAGCCCCAGCATTTT; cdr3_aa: CASSQDAGQPQHF
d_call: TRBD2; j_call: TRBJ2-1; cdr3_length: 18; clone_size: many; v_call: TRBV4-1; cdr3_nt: TGCGCCAGCAGCCAAACTAATAGCGGGGTGGGGTCCTACAATGAGCAGTTCTTC; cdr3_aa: CASSQTNSGVGSYNEQFF
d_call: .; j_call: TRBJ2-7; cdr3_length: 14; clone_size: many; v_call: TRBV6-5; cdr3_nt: TGTGCCAGCAACCCCGCGTGGAACGTGTACGAGCAGTACTTC; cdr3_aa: CASNPAWNVYEQYF
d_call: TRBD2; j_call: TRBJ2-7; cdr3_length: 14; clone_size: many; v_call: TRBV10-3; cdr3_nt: TGTGCCATCAAGACTAGCGGGAACTCCTACGAGCAGTACTTC; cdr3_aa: CAIKTSGNSYEQYF
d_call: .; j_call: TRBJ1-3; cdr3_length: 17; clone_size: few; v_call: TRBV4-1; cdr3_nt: TGCGCCAGCAGCCAAGATCTCAGGGGATGGTTTGGAAACACCATATATTTT; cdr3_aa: CASSQDLRGWFGNTIYF
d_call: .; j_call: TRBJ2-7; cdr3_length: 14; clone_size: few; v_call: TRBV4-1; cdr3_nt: TGCGCCAGCAGCCAACCCGGGTGGGCCTACGAGCAGTACTTC; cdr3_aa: CASSQPGWAYEQYF
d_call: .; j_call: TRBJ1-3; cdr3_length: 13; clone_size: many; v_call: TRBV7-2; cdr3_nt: TGTGCCAGCAGCTTAATTGCCGGAAACACCATATATTTT; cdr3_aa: CASSLIAGNTIYF
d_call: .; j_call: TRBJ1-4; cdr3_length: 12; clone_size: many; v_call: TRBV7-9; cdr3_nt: TGTGCCAGCTCCACAACTAATGAAAAACTGTTTTTT; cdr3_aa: CASSTTNEKLFF
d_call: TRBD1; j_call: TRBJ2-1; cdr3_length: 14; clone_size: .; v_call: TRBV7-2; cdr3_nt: TGTGCCAGCAGCTATCAGTCAGGGGGCGATGAGCAGTTCTTC; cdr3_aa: CASSYQSGGDEQFF
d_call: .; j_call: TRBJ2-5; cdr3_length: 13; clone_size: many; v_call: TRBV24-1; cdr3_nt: TGTGCCACCAGTGTCACGGGTTTGGAGACCCAGTACTTC; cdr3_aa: CATSVTGLETQYF